A single sample is the source of the 23 T cell receptor beta chains below, sequenced in a study of immune evolution from preneoplasia to lung adenocarcinoma. TCRdb's table, derived via immunoSEQ multiplex PCR, lists solely in-frame clones and lacks some. In the table there are roughly 7,000 clones, roughly 82% of which are singletons. Material for sequencing was FFPE lung adenocarcinoma in situ tissue. The origin of the receptors is a donor aged 70 or older with lung adenocarcinoma.

The chain is built from TRBV5-6 and TRBJ2-5; D ambiguous. The ends were cut back, 4 bases at V and 5 bases at J, with 15 bases in the middle. Germline CDR1 is SGHDT and CDR2 is YYEEEE. The CDR3 spans 14 residues. The CDR3 region is CASSRTGPGETQYF. DNA of the CDR3: TGTGCCAGCAGCCGAACGGGTCCTGGGGAGACCCAGTACTTC.

This clone was found a few times. Here the CDR3 DNA reads TGTGCCAGCAGTTATGGACAGTGGGAGCTGTTTTTT. Its translation is CASSYGQWELFF. The chain joins TRBV6-6 to TRBJ2-2; TRBD1 might be the D (6 bases). The germline V gene encodes CDR1 MNHNY and CDR2 SVGAGI (reference sequence). Trimming removed 3 bases at V and 9 bases at J, with 8 bases between. The CDR3 has 12 amino acids.

The CDR3 DNA reads TGCGCCAGCAGCCCTGGCACTCCGGGCCCGAATGGCTACACCTTC. Encoded protein: CASSPGTPGPNGYTF. V gene TRBV5-1 combines with J gene TRBJ1-2; D is ambiguous. The CDR3 contains 15 residues. The V gene's germline CDR1 is SGHRS and CDR2 YFSETQ. Trimming removed 4 bases at V and 6 bases at J, with 19 bases between.

V is TRBV11-2 and J is TRBJ2-1, with 8 bases identical to TRBD2. With 2 bases clipped from V and 8 bases from J, the junction kept 5 bases outside the gene matches. The CDR3 loop spans 14 amino acids. Germline V lookup: CDR1 SGHAT, CDR2 FQNNGV. The CDR3 DNA reads TGTGCCAGCAGCTTATCTAGCGGGCCCTATGAGCAGTTCTTC. This encodes CASSLSSGPYEQFF.

The chain carries TRBV7-9 and TRBJ1-1; no firm D call. There are 15 residues in the CDR3. Between the trimmed V and J ends, which lost 1 base and 1 base, there was a span of 10 bases. Per the germline V gene, CDR1 is SEHNR and CDR2 is FQNEAQ (reference sequence). In nucleotides, the CDR3 is TGTGCCAGCAGCTTAGTAGCGGTAGGGAACACTGAAGCTTTCTTT. It specifies CASSLVAVGNTEAFF.

J is TRBJ2-1 and V is TRBV20-1; the match to TRBD2 covers 8 bases. This CDR3 region has 11 residues. Germline CDR1 reads DFQATT; CDR2 reads SNEGSKA (reference sequence). With V trimmed by 3 bases and J by 13 bases, 5 bases remained unmatched. CDR3 protein: CSASTSGSQFF. The DNA for the CDR3 is TGCAGTGCTAGTACTAGCGGCAGTCAGTTCTTC.

The chain carries TRBV7-2 and TRBJ1-1; TRBD1 is a possible D gene (5 bases). The CDR3 is 13 residues long. CDR1 SGHTA and CDR2 FQGNSA come from the germline V gene. The V end lost 5 bases, the J end lost 7 bases, and 14 bases lay between the germline ends. The CDR3 sequence: CASSVTEGGEAFF. The DNA of the CDR3 is TGTGCCAGCAGCGTGACAGAGGGTGGTGAAGCTTTCTTT.

This clone is labeled as large. The gene calls are TRBV10-3 and TRBJ2-1; possible D gene TRBD1, 6 bases. The V gene lost 5 bases and the J gene lost 6 bases, with 8 bases spanning the gap. The CDR3 runs to 12 residues. Germline CDR1 reads ENHRY; CDR2 reads SYGVKD. The CDR3 DNA sequence: TGTGCCATCAGTCCGGACAGCAATGAGCAGTTCTTC. Translated: CAISPDSNEQFF.

This chain links TRBV11-3 with TRBJ2-1; 7 bases match TRBD1. V trimming: 6 bases; J trimming: 4 bases; junction bases outside the gene matches: 0. Germline V gives CDR1 SGHNT, CDR2 YENEEA. The CDR3 extends over 12 amino acids. The CDR3 nucleotides read TGTGCCAGCAGACAGGGGTACAATGAGCAGTTCTTC. Encoded protein: CASRQGYNEQFF.

The V call is TRBV2, the J call TRBJ2-7; D is perhaps TRBD2 (6 bases). This CDR3 contains 15 residues. Germline V gene lookup returns CDR1 SNHLY and CDR2 FYNNEI. Trimming cost V 6 bases and J 9 bases, with 24 bases left between them. CDR3 DNA sequence: TGTGCCAGCAGAGGGGAGCGGGTCGGCCATGTTGGGCAGTACTTC. Encoded protein: CASRGERVGHVGQYF. The entire variable domain, with the rest obtained from reference TRBV2 and TRBJ2-7, is as follows: EPEVTQTPSHQVTQMGQEVILRCVPISNHLYFYWYRQILGQKVEFLVSFYNNEISEKSEIFDDQFSVERPDGSNFTLKIRSTKLEDSAMYFCASRGERVGHVGQYFGPGTRLTVT.

This clone turned up a few times. The gene calls are TRBV7-2 and TRBJ2-7, with D possibly matching TRBD2 (7 bases). Deletions cut 6 bases from V and 2 bases from J, with 17 bases between. CDR3 size: 15 residues. Germline V gene lookup returns CDR1 SGHTA and CDR2 FQGNSA. CDR3 sequence reads: CASSGGADFPYEQYF. CDR3 bases: TGTGCCAGCAGTGGGGGGGCAGATTTCCCCTACGAGCAGTACTTC.

In DNA form, the CDR3 reads TGCGCCAGCAGCCCTCCAGGGGGCGCTTACTACGAGCAGTACTTC. The encoded protein is CASSPPGGAYYEQYF. This chain uses TRBV5-1 with TRBJ2-7; TRBD1 agrees at 8 bases. The V gene's germline CDR1 is SGHRS and CDR2 YFSETQ. This CDR3 region has 15 residues. Germline trimming cut 4 bases from V and 3 bases from J; bases unmatched to any gene: 9.

J is TRBJ2-7 and V is TRBV7-9; either TRBD1 or TRBD2 may supply D (6 bases each). The CDR3 extends over 14 amino acids. The V end lost 3 bases, the J end lost 4 bases, and 13 bases lay between the germline ends. Germline V CDR1 and CDR2: SEHNR, FQNEAQ (reference sequence). This chain's CDR3 is CASSFRERGYEQYF. The CDR3 DNA reads TGTGCCAGCAGCTTCCGGGAGAGGGGGTACGAGCAGTACTTC.

For the CDR3, the DNA is TGTGCCATCGCAATAGGGACAGGGGACAACGAGCAGTACTTC. Translation gives CAIAIGTGDNEQYF. The rearrangement links TRBV10-3 to TRBJ2-7, with TRBD1 matching over 10 bases. Trimming at V came to 8 bases and at J to 5 bases, leaving 9 bases not matched to a gene. The CDR3 is 14 amino acids. CDR1 is ENHRY, CDR2 SYGVKD, per germline.

The chain links TRBV29-1 to TRBJ1-1, with 7 positions matching TRBD1. V was clipped by 3 bases and J by 7 bases; unmatched bases: 5. CDR1 and CDR2 from the germline V gene are SQVTM and ANQGSEA. This CDR3 has 12 residues. CDR3 protein: CSVDQTGNEAFF. The CDR3 nucleotides read TGCAGCGTTGACCAGACAGGGAATGAAGCTTTCTTT.

This clone was seen a handful of times. V is TRBV11-1 and J is TRBJ2-7; possibly TRBD1 for D (5 bases). Germline loops: CDR1 SGHAT, CDR2 FQDESV (reference sequence). V lost 1 base and J lost 6, with 13 bases in between. CDR3 size: 14 residues. The DNA for the CDR3 is TGTGCCAGCAGCTTAGGGGGCAGGACCCGCGAGCAGTACTTC. Translation: CASSLGGRTREQYF.

V usage is TRBV30 and J usage is TRBJ1-2, with D tentatively TRBD1 (6 bases). The V end lost 8 bases, the J end lost 0 bases, and 16 bases lay between the germline ends. Looked up from germline, CDR1 is GTSNPN and CDR2 is SVGIG (reference sequence). This CDR3 comprises 14 residues. Here the CDR3 reads CALGEEGANYGYTF. The CDR3 region has the DNA TGTGCCCTTGGAGAAGAGGGGGCTAACTATGGCTACACCTTC.

This clone appeared a few times. The chain couples TRBV2 to TRBJ2-7, with D uncertain. Germline CDR1 SNHLY, CDR2 FYNNEI. The CDR3 loop spans 12 amino acids. Deletions cut 4 bases from V and 5 bases from J, with 9 bases between. CDR3 residues: CASSGQTHEQYF. The CDR3 DNA reads as TGTGCCAGCAGTGGGCAAACCCACGAGCAGTACTTC.

The DNA for the CDR3 is TGTGCCAGCAGCTTAAGTCAGGGGGCGCGGGATACGCAGTATTTT. It encodes CASSLSQGARDTQYF. The J gene is TRBJ2-3, the V gene TRBV7-9; 8 bases map to TRBD1. The V segment lost 2 bases and the J segment 6 bases; nucleotides outside the gene matches: 7. CDR3 size: 15 residues. The germline V gene encodes CDR1 SEHNR and CDR2 FQNEAQ (reference sequence).

J is TRBJ1-5 and V is TRBV7-2; no definite D call. CDR1 and CDR2 (germline): SGHTA, FQGNSA. The length of the CDR3 is 14 residues. Trimming took off 5 bases at V and 0 bases at J, with 8 bases between the two ends. CDR3 protein: CASSVDHSNQPQHF. For the CDR3, the DNA is TGTGCCAGCAGCGTAGACCATAGCAATCAGCCCCAGCATTTT.

The chain uses TRBV15 and TRBJ2-2, with D uncertain. Trimming pared 0 bases from V and 0 bases from J, leaving 14 bases between. Looked up from germline, CDR1 is LNHNV and CDR2 is YYDKDF (reference sequence). This CDR3 is 18 amino acids long. This CDR3 reads CATSRDSAGLANTGELFF. DNA of the CDR3: TGTGCCACCAGCAGAGATTCGGCAGGCCTGGCGAACACCGGGGAGCTGTTTTTT.

The chain carries TRBV9 and TRBJ2-1, with 15 positions matching TRBD2. Unmatched junction bases numbered 18, after V lost 4 bases and J lost 4 bases. The CDR3 covers 21 residues. Germline V gene data show CDR1 as SGDLS and CDR2 as YYNGEE. The CDR3 DNA is TGTGCCAGCAGCCCCCCTTACTCCGGGACTAGCGGGAGGTTTAGATACAATGAGCAGTTCTTC. Its translation: CASSPPYSGTSGRFRYNEQFF.

This clone came up a few times. The rearrangement joins TRBV6-6 to TRBJ2-1; the D call may be TRBD1 or TRBD2 (5 bases each). Trimming left V 11 bases short and J 7 bases short, with 18 bases between. This CDR3 comprises 13 residues. CDR1 is MNHNY and CDR2 is SVGAGI in the germline V gene (reference sequence). The CDR3 protein is CASAKGSGNEQFF. CDR3 DNA: TGTGCCTCGGCCAAGGGGAGTGGTAATGAGCAGTTCTTC.